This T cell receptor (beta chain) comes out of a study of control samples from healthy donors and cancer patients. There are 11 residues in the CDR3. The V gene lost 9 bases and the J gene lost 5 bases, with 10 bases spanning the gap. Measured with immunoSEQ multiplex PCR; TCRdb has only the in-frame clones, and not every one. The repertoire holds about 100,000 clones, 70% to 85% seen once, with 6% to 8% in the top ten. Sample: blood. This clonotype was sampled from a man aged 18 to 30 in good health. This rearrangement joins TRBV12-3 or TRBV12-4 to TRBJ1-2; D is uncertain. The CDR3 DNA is TGTGCCAGTAGCCGGCGGTATGGCTACACCTTC. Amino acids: CASSRRYGYTF.